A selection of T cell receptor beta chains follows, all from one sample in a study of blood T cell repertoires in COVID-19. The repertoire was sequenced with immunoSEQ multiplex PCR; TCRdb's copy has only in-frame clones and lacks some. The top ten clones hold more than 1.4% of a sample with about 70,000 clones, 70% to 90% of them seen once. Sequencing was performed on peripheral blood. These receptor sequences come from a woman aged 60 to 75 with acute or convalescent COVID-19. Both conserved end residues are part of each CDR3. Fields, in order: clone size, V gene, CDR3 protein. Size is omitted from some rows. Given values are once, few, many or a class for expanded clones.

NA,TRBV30,CAGDPGQGSGNTIYF
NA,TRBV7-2,CASSFDAGGQETQYF
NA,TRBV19,CASSGQGQLSNQPQHF
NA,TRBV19,CASNDQGRGGYTF
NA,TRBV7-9,CASSLSGGSGTGELFF
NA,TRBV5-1,CASSWRQSTDSPLHF
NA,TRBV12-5,CASGGLAGAHALGQYF
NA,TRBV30,CAWRITAQGYSNTIYF
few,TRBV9,CASSVEAGAFYNEQFF
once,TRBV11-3,CASSLSDRGGRNEKLFF
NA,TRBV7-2,CASSLQGPVGPTNNQPQHF
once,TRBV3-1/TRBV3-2,CASSIRTGQNTEAFF
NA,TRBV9,CASSVELAPDTQYF
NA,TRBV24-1,CATSDSRPETQYF
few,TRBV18,CASSPGSSGNQPQHF
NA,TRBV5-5,CASSRQENSYNEQFF
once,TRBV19,CASSMYGDTYEQYF
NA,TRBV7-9,CASSSGMNTEAFF
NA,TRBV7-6,CASSLGPPPFALEKLFF
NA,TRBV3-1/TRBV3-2,CASSPSGNTIYF
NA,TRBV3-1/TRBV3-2,CASSHLRGAEEKLFF
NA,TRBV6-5,CASSLEARNTIYF
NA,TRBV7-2,CASSLEVSGGTGEQFF
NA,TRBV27,CASSPKLAGGSSYEQYF
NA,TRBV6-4,CASSSGLAGDTGELFF
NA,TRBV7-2,CASTPFGQDTQYF
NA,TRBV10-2,CASSERGTGKETQYF
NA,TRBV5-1,CASSELVDRAGELFF
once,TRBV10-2,CASSESPSAQETQYF
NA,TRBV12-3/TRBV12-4,CASRGQANGYTF
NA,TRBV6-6,CASSYSTNTYEQYF
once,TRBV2,CASSERTRAGSPLHF
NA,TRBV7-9,CASSHDLREAFF
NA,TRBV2,CASSEDVNTGNEQFF
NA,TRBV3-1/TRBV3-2,CASKGQGQGNEQFF
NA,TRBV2,CASRASGGLESYEQYF
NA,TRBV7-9,CASTTERAGGAKNIQYF
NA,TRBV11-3,CASSFPGVTYEQYF
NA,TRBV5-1,CASSFGGGSQPQHF
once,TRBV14,CASSPRLAGHYEQYF
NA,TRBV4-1,CASSPGTGYSNQPQHF
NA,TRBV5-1,CASSLQGQGGNTIYF
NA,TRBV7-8,CASSLLPGQINTEAFF
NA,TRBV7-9,CASRLASGGAGELFF
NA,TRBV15,CATSRREGNQPQHF
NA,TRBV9,CASSVGVRLREDEQFF
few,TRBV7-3,CASSLVRDNEQFF
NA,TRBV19,CASSDPGQSTWGYTF
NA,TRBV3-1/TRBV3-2,CASSQEGWAQGPDTQYF
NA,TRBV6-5,CASSRTSGGFYEQYF
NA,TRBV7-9,CASSLEGMGTGELFF
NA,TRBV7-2,CASSPTGASYGYTF
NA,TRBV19,CASSISLDFQETQYF
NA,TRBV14,CASSREDGRNYGYTF
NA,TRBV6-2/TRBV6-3,CASSYPQGTVQETQYF
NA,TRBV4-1,CASSQVARRIEQFF
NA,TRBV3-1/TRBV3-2,CASSRTSGRGELFF
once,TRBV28,CASSLPSRGRGYTF
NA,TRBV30,CAWREGGKLNTEAFF